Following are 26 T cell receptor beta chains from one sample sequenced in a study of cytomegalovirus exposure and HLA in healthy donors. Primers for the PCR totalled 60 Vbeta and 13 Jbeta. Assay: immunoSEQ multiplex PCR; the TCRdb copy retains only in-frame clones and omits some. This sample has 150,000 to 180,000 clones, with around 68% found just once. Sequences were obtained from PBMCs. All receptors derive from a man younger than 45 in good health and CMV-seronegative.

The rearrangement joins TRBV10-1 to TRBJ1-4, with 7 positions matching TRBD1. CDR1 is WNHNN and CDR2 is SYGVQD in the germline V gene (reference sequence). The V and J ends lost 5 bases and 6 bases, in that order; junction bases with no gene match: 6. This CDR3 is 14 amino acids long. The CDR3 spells CASSLTGVDEKLFF. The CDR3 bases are TGCGCCAGCAGTTTAACAGGGGTGGATGAAAAACTGTTTTTT.

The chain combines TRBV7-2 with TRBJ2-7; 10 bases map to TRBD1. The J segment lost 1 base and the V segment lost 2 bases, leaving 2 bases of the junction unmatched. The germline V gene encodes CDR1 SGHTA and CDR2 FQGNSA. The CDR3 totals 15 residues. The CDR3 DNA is TGTGCCAGCAGCTTATGGGGACAGGGGTCCTACGAGCAGTACTTC. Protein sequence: CASSLWGQGSYEQYF.

CDR3 DNA sequence: TGTGCCAGCAGCCTACTAGCTTCGAACACCGGGGAGCTGTTTTTT. Translation: CASSLLASNTGELFF. The rearrangement links TRBV9 to TRBJ2-2; D possibly corresponds to TRBD2 (6 bases). Trimming shortened V by 4 bases and J by 0 bases, and 10 bases separated the two germline ends. This CDR3 has 15 residues. Germline CDR1 is SGDLS and CDR2 is YYNGEE.

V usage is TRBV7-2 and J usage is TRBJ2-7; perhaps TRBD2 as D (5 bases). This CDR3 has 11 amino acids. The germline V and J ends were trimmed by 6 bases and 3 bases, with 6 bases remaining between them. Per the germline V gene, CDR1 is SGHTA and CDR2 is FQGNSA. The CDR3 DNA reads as TGTGCCAGCAGTACTAGCTACGAGCAGTACTTC. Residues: CASSTSYEQYF.

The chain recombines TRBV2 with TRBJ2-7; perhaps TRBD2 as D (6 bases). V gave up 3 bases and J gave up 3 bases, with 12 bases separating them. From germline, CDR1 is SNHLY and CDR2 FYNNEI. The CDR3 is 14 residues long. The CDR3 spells CASSDTNGGYEQYF. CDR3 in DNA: TGTGCCAGCAGTGACACTAACGGGGGCTACGAGCAGTACTTC.

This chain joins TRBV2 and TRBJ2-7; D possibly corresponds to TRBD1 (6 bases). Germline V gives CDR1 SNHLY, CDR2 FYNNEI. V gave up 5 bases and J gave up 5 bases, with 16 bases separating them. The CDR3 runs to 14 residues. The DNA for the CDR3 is TGTGCCAGCAGTAGGGATGGGGGCCTCGACGAGCAGTACTTC. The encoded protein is CASSRDGGLDEQYF.

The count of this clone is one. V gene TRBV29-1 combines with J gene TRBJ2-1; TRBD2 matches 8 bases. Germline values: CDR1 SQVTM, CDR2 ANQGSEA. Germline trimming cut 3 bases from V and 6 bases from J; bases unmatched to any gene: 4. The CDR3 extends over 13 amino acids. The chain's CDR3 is CSVDRGGVNEQFF. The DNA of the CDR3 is TGCAGCGTTGATCGGGGGGGGGTCAATGAGCAGTTCTTC.

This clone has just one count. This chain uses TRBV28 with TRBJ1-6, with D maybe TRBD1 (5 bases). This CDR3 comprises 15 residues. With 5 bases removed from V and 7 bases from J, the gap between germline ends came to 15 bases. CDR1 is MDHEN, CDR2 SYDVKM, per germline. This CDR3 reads CASSDQGSRNSPLHF. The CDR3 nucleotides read TGTGCCAGCAGTGACCAGGGTTCCAGGAATTCACCCCTCCACTTT. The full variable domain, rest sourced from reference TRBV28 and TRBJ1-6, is DVKVTQSSRYLVKRTGEKVFLECVQDMDHENMFWYRQDPGLGLRLIYFSYDVKMKEKGDIPEGYSVSREKKERFSLILESASTNQTSMYLCASSDQGSRNSPLHFGNGTRLTVT.

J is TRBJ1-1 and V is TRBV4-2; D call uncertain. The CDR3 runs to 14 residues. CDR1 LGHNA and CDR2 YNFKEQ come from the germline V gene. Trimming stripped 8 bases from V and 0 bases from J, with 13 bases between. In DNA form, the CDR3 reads TGTGCCAGCCATAGCCCTGAACTGAACACTGAAGCTTTCTTT. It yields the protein CASHSPELNTEAFF.

As DNA, the CDR3 is TGCGCCAGCAGCCTCACGAGACAGGGTCCCGAGACCCAGTACTTC. Its protein is CASSLTRQGPETQYF. The J gene is TRBJ2-5, the V gene TRBV5-1; the match to TRBD1 covers 7 bases. Germline V gives CDR1 SGHRS, CDR2 YFSETQ. The CDR3 runs to 15 residues. The trim removed 4 bases at V and 5 bases at J, leaving 11 bases unmatched.

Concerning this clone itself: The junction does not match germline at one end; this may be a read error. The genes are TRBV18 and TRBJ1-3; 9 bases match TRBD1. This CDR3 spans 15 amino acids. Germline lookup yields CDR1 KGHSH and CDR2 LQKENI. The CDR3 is CASSPQGALGNTIYF. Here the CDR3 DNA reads TGTGCCAGCTCTCCACAGGGGGCCTTAGGAAACACCATATATTTT.

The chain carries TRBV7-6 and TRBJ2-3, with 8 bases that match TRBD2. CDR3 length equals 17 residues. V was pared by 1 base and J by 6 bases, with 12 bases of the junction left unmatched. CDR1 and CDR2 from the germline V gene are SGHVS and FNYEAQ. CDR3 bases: TGTGCCAGCAGCTTAGGCCTAGCGGGTCTGCCGGGGGATACGCAGTATTTT. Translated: CASSLGLAGLPGDTQYF.

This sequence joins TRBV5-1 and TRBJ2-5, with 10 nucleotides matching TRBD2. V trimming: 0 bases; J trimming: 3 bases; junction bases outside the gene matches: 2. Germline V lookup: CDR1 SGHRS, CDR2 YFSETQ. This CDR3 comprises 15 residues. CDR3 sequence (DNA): TGCGCCAGCAGCTTGGCCCTAGCGGGGGAAGAGACCCAGTACTTC. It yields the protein CASSLALAGEETQYF. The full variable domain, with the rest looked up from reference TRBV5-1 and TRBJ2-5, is KAGVTQTPRYLIKTRGQQVTLSCSPISGHRSVSWYQQTPGQGLQFLFEYFSETQRNKGNFPGRFSGRQFSNSRSEMNVSTLELGDSALYLCASSLALAGEETQYFGPGTRLLVL.

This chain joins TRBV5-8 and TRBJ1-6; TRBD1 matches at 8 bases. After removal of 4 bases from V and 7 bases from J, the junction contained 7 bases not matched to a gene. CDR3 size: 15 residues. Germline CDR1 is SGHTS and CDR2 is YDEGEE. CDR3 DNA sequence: TGTGCCAGCAGCCTCGGGACAGGAGGGAATTCACCCCTCCACTTT. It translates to CASSLGTGGNSPLHF.

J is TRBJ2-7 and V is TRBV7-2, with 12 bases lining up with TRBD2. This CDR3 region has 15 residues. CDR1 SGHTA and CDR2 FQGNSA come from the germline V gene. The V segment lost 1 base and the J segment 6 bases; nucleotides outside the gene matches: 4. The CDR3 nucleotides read TGTGCCAGCAGCTTAGAGGGACTAGCGGGTGGCGAGCAGTACTTC. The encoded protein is CASSLEGLAGGEQYF.

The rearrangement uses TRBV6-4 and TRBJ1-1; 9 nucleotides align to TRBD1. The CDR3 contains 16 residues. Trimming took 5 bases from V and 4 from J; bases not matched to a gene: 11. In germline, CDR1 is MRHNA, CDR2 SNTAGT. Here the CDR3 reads CASSRFPQGASTEAFF. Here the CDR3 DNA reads TGTGCCAGCAGTCGTTTCCCACAGGGGGCGAGCACTGAAGCTTTCTTT.

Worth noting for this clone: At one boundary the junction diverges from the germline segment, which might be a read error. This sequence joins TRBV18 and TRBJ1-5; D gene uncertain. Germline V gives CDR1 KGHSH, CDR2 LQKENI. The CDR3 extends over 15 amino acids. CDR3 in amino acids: CASAPAGESNQPQHF. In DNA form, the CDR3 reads TGTGCCAGCGCACCAGCGGGTGAGAGCAATCAGCCCCAGCATTTT.

Here the CDR3 reads CASSLEAGGAGANVLTF. In nucleotides, the CDR3 is TGTGCCAGCAGCTTAGAAGCAGGGGGCGCTGGGGCCAACGTCCTGACTTTC. This rearrangement joins TRBV7-9 to TRBJ2-6; 8 bases are shared with TRBD1. Trimming took 1 base from V and 2 from J; bases not matched to a gene: 4. CDR1 and CDR2 from the germline V gene are SEHNR and FQNEAQ (reference sequence). This CDR3 has 17 residues.

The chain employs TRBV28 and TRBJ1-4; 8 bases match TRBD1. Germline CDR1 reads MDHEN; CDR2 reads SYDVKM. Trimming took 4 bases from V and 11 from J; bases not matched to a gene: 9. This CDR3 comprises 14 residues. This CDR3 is CASSSGQGRWKLFF. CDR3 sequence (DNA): TGTGCCAGCAGTTCCGGACAGGGCCGATGGAAACTGTTTTTT.

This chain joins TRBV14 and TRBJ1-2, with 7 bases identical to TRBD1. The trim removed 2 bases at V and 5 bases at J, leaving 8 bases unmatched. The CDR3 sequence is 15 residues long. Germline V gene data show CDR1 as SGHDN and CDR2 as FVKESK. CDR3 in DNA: TGTGCCAGCAGCCAATCGGGGACAGTAGGATATGGCTACACCTTC. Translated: CASSQSGTVGYGYTF.

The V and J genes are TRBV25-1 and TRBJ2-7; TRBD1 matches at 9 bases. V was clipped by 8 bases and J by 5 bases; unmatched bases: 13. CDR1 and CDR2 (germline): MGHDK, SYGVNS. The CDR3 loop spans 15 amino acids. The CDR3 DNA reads TGTGCCAGCCGGGGGGCGGGACAGGGAATTGACGAGCAGTACTTC. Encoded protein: CASRGAGQGIDEQYF.

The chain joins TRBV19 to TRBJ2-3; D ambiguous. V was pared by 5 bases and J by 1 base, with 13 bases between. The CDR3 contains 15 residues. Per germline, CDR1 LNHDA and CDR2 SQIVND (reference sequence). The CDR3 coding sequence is TGTGCCAGTAGTTCATCCGTTGAGGGCACAGATACGCAGTATTTT. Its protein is CASSSSVEGTDTQYF.

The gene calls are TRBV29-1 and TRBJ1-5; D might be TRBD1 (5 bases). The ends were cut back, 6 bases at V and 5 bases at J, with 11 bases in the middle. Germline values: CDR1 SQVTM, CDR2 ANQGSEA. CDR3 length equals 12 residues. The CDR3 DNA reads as TGCAGCGTCCTCGGGGGGTATCAGCCCCAGCATTTT. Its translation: CSVLGGYQPQHF.

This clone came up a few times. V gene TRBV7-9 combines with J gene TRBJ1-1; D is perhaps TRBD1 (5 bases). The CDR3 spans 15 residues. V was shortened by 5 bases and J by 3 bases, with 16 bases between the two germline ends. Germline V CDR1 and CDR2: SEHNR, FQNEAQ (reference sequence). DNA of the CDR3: TGTGCCAGCAGCACCGAGGGAGGGGCGCACACTGAAGCTTTCTTT. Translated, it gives CASSTEGGAHTEAFF.

CDR3 sequence: CASSLLRGPNSPLHF. The CDR3 nucleotides are TGTGCCAGCAGCTTATTACGCGGTCCTAATTCACCCCTCCACTTT. The genes are TRBV7-8 and TRBJ1-6, with D unclear. The CDR3 has 15 amino acids. Germline assignment: CDR1 SGHVS and CDR2 FQNEAQ. Trimming removed 2 bases at V and 6 bases at J, with 11 bases between.

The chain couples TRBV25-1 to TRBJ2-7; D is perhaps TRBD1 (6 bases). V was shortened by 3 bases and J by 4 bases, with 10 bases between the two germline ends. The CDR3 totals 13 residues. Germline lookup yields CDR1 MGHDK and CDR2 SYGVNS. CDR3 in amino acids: CASSETGTYEQYF. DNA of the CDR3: TGTGCCAGCAGTGAGACAGGTACTTACGAGCAGTACTTC.